This T cell receptor beta chain was found in a study of T cells in Graves' hyperthyroidism and ophthalmopathy. TCR beta CDR3 region amplification was performed from RNA transcripts. In the first-round RT-PCR of the TCR CDR3, the HTBI primer set was used. TCRdb passed the multiplex PCR reads through MiXCR, listing each CDR3 protein once. The sample has 600,000 to 700,000 distinct CDR3 sequences; roughly 14% are singletons. V was clipped by 0 bases and J by 4 bases, with 9 bases between them. Germline CDR1 is SGHAT and CDR2 is FQNNGV. The CDR3 totals 15 residues. This clonotype was counted at least ten times. The cohort's ophthalmopathy patients, a group with duration under 3 months, had a Clinical Activity Score of at least 3 and a NOSPECS grade of at least 4. Not enrolled were patients with uncontrolled infection, other autoimmune disease, pregnancy or lactation.

The genes are TRBV11-2 and TRBJ2-2, with D perhaps TRBD2 (5 bases). The sample was blood. The TCR sequence derives from a woman between 40 and 55 years old with Graves' ophthalmopathy. CDR3: CASSLELVATGELFF. The CDR3 nucleotides read TGTGCCAGCAGCTTAGAACTAGTGGCCACCGGGGAGCTGTTTTTT.